Listed below are T cell receptor beta chains from one sample, sequenced in a study of prognosis after radiotherapy for stage I lung cancer. TCRdb recomputed calls from the multiplex PCR reads with MiXCR, one row per CDR3 protein. There are about 31,000 distinct CDR3 sequences in the sample; around two fifths occur only once, and less than 20% lies in the top ten. This material consisted of PBMCs, taken before or after stereotactic body radiation therapy (not recorded which). These receptors were collected from a donor at least 50 years old with non-small cell lung cancer. Each CDR3 is given with its conserved first and last residue. D genes are given only for firm matches. Size tells how often a clone was seen (once, few, many) or the class of an expanded clone, and some rows leave it out.

D gene	V gene	J gene	clone size	CDR3 protein	CDR3 DNA
-	TRBV10-3	TRBJ1-1	many	CATRTGNTEAFF	TGTGCCACCCGGACGGGGAACACTGAAGCTTTCTTT
-	TRBV10-3	TRBJ1-1	-	CAIRGEGLGTEAFF	TGTGCCATCAGGGGGGAAGGCCTGGGCACTGAAGCCTTCTTT
-	TRBV29-1	TRBJ2-3	-	CSVRGGEARRSYTQYF	TGCAGCGTCAGGGGAGGGGAGGCCCGGAGGTCATATACGCAGTATTTT
-	TRBV20-1	TRBJ1-4	many	CSARPPTLTTNEKLFF	TGCAGTGCTAGACCCCCTACACTTACAACTAATGAAAAACTGTTTTTT
-	TRBV5-1	TRBJ2-3	many	CASSLAGQLSTDTQYF	TGCGCCAGCAGCTTGGCCGGTCAGCTCAGCACAGATACGCAGTATTTT
-	TRBV6-2/TRBV6-3	TRBJ1-2	-	CASSYSVAGSSYGYTF	TGTGCCAGCAGTTACTCCGTCGCGGGCAGTTCCTATGGCTACACCTTC
-	TRBV11-2	TRBJ1-1	many	CASSSFVGTEAFF	TGTGCCAGCAGCTCATTCGTGGGCACTGAAGCTTTCTTT
-	TRBV30	TRBJ1-1	many	CAWEWGLRNPAFF	TGTGCCTGGGAATGGGGGTTAAGGAACCCGGCTTTCTTT
-	TRBV30	TRBJ2-1	-	CAWRSTGREQFF	TGTGCCTGGAGGTCCACAGGGAGAGAGCAGTTCTTC
-	TRBV6-1	TRBJ1-1	many	CASIPLPGGSTEAFF	TGTGCCAGCATTCCACTACCCGGGGGTTCCACTGAAGCTTTCTTT
-	TRBV30	TRBJ2-3	many	CAWSVRGDRPMRGTQYF	TGTGCCTGGAGTGTGCGAGGGGACCGACCTATGAGGGGTACGCAGTATTTT
TRBD1	TRBV9	TRBJ1-1	many	CASSYTGGGTEAFF	TGTGCCAGCAGTTACACAGGGGGAGGGACTGAAGCTTTCTTT
-	TRBV28	TRBJ2-5	-	CANSTQRGAKQESQYF	TGTGCCAACAGTACACAAAGAGGGGCGAAACAAGAGAGCCAGTACTTC
TRBD1	TRBV4-2	TRBJ2-2	many	CASSQVPGQGPWPGELFF	TGTGCCAGCAGCCAAGTCCCCGGACAGGGACCTTGGCCCGGGGAGCTGTTTTTT
-	TRBV4-2	TRBJ2-5	many	CASSQGGSLETQYF	TGTGCCAGCAGCCAAGGAGGCAGCTTGGAGACCCAGTACTTC
-	TRBV6-8	TRBJ1-6	-	CASSYSGRVGNSPLHF	TGTGCCAGCAGTTACTCAGGCAGGGTGGGGAATTCACCCCTCCACTTT
TRBD2	TRBV18	TRBJ2-1	many	CASSGTSGRAGEQFF	TGTGCCAGCTCAGGAACTAGCGGGAGGGCCGGTGAGCAGTTCTTC
-	TRBV7-2	TRBJ2-3	-	CASSLVPAGGPHGTQYF	TGTGCCAGCAGCTTAGTGCCAGCGGGTGGCCCCCATGGTACGCAGTATTTT
-	TRBV28	TRBJ1-1	many	CASSFGGLKDTEAFF	TGTGCCAGCAGTTTCGGGGGGCTAAAGGACACTGAAGCTTTCTTT